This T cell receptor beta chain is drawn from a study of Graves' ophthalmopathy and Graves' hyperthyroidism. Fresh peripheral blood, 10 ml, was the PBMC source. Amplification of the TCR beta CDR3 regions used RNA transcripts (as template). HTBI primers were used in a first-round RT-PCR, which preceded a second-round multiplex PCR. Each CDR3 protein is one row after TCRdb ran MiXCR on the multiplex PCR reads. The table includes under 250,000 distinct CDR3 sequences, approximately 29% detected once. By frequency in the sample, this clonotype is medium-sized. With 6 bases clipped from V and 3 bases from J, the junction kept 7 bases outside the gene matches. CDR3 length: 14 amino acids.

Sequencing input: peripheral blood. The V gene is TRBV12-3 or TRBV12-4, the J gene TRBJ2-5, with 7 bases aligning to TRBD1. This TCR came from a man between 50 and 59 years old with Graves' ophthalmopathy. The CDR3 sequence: CASSQLDREETQYF. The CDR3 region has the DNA TGTGCCAGCAGCCAACTTGACAGGGAAGAGACCCAGTACTTC.